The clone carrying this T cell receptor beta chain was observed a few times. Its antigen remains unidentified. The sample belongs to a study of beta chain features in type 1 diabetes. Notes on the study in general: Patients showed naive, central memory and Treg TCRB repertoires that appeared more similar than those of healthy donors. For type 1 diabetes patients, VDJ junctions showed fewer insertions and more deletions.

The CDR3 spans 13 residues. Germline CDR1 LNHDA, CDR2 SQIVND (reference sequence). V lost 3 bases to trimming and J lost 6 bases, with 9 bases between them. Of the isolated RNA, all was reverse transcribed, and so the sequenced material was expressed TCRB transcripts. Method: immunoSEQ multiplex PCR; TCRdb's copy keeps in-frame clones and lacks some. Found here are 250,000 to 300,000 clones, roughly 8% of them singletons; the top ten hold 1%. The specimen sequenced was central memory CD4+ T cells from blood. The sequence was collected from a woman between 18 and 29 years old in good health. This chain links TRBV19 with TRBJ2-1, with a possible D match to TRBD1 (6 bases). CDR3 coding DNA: TGTGCCAGTAGTATCCCAGGGGTCAATGAGCAGTTCTTC. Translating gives CASSIPGVNEQFF.